A single sample gave rise to the 2 T cell receptor beta chains below, sequenced in a study of T cells after yellow fever vaccination. TCRdb redid the calling of the 5' RACE reads with MiXCR, one entry per CDR3 protein. In the table there are 180,000 or so distinct CDR3 sequences, approximately 9.9% of which are singletons. The sequenced sample was CD8+ T cells sorted from PBMCs, obtained 15 days after the yellow fever booster vaccination. The receptors come from a young man who received the YFV17D yellow fever vaccine.

The chain has TRBV7-6 and TRBJ2-7; D unclear. V was trimmed by 6 bases and J by 0 bases, leaving 12 bases between them. The germline CDR1 and CDR2 sequences are SGHVS and FNYEAQ. CDR3 size: 14 residues. CDR3: CASSYATSSYEQYF. DNA for the CDR3: TGTGCCAGCAGTTACGCGACCAGCTCCTACGAGCAGTACTTC.

This clonotype was counted a few times. No DNA is shown, since the ends of the CDR3 on it are uncertain; the CDR3 is the one TCRdb lists. The chain employs TRBV5-6 and TRBJ2-1; the table gives TRBD1 as D, unverified against the DNA. CDR1 and CDR2 from the germline V gene are SGHDT and YYEEEE. The CDR3 sequence runs 13 residues, both termini included. The CDR3 loop reads CASSWGSGSEGIF.